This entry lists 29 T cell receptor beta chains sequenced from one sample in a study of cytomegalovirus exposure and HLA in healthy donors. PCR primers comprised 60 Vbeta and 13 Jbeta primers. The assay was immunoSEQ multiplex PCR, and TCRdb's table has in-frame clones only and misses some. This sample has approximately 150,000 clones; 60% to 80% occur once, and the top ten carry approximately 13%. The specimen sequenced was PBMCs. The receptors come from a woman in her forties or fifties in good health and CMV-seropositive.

This CDR3 reads CASSPDRTYGYTF. The CDR3 DNA reads TGTGCCAGCTCACCCGACAGGACCTATGGCTACACCTTC. The V gene is TRBV18, the J gene TRBJ1-2; weak D call: TRBD1 (6 bases). Trimming took 3 bases from V and 4 from J, leaving 9 bases between them. The CDR3 totals 13 residues. Germline V gives CDR1 KGHSH, CDR2 LQKENI.

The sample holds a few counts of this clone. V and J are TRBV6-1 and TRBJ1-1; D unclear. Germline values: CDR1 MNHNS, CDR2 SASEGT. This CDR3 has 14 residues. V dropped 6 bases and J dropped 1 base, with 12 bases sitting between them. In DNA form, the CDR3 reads TGTGCCAGCAGACTCGATCCTTCGAACACTGAAGCTTTCTTT. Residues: CASRLDPSNTEAFF.

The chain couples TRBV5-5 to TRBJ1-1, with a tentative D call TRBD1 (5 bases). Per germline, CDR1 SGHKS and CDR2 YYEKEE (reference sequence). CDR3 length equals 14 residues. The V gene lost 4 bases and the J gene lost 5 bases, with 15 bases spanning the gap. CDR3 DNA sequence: TGTGCCAGCAGCCTAGGCGGGGCGGGAACTGAAGCTTTCTTT. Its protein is CASSLGGAGTEAFF. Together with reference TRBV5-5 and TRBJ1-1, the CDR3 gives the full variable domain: DAGVTQSPTHLIKTRGQQVTLRCSPISGHKSVSWYQQVLGQGPQFIFQYYEKEERGRGNFPDRFSARQFPNYSSELNVNALLLGDSALYLCASSLGGAGTEAFFGQGTRLTVV.

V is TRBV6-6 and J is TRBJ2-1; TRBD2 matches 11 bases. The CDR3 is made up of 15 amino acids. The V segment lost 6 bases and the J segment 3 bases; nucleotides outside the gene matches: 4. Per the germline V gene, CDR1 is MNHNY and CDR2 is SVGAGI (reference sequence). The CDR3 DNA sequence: TGTGCCAGCAGCCGACTAGCGGGGCGCTACAATGAGCAGTTCTTC. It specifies CASSRLAGRYNEQFF.

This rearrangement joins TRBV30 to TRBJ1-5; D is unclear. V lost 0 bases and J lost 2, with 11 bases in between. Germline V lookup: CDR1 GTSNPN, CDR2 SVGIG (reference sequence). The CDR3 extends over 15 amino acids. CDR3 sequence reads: CAWSVDLVGNQPQHF. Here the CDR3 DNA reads TGTGCCTGGAGTGTAGACTTAGTGGGCAATCAGCCCCAGCATTTT.

The CDR3 DNA reads as TGTGCCAGCAGTGAATCAGGAAACATTCAGTACTTC. The encoded protein is CASSESGNIQYF. The rearrangement uses TRBV6-1 and TRBJ2-4; no firm D call. The V gene's germline CDR1 is MNHNS and CDR2 SASEGT. Trimming removed 2 bases from V and 6 bases from J, with 5 bases in between. This CDR3 contains 12 residues.

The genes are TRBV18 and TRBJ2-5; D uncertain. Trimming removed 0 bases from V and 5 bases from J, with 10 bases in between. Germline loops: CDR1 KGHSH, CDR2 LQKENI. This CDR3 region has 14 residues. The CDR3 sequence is CASSPPNSGETQYF. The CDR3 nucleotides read TGTGCCAGCTCACCACCGAACAGTGGGGAGACCCAGTACTTC.

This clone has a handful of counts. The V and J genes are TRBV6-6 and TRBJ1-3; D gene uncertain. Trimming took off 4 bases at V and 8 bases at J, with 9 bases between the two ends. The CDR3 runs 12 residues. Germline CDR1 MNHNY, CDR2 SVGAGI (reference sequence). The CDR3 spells CASSLGGDTIYF. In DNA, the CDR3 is TGTGCCAGCAGTTTGGGCGGGGACACCATATATTTT.

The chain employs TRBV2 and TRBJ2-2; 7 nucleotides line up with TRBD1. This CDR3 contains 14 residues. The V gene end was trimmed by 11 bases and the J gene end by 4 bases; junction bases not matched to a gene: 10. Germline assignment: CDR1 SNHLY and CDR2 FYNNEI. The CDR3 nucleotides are TGTGCCTCTAGGGGGCCACGGGCCACCGGGGAGCTGTTTTTT. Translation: CASRGPRATGELFF.

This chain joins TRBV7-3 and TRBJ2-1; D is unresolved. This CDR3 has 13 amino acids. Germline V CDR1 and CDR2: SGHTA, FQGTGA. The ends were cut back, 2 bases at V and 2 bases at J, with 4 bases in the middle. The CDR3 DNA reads TGTGCCAGCAGCTTACAGGCCTACAATGAGCAGTTCTTC. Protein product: CASSLQAYNEQFF.

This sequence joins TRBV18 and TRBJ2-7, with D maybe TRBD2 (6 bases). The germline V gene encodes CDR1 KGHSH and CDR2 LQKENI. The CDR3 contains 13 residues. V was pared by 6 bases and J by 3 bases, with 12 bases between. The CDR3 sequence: CASSDVGSYEQYF. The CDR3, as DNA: TGTGCCAGCTCGGACGTCGGGAGCTACGAGCAGTACTTC.

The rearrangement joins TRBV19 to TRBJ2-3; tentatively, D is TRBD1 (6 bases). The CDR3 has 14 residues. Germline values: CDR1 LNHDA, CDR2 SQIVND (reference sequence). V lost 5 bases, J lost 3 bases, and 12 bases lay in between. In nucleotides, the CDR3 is TGTGCCAGTAGTTCCTTCGGACAGACAGATACGCAGTATTTT. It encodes CASSSFGQTDTQYF.

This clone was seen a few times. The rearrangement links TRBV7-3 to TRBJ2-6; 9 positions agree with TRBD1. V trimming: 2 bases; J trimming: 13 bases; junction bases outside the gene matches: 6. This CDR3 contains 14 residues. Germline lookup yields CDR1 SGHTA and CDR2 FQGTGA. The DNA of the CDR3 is TGTGCCAGCAGCTTACCGGGACAGGGAAGGGTCCTGACTTTC. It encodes CASSLPGQGRVLTF.

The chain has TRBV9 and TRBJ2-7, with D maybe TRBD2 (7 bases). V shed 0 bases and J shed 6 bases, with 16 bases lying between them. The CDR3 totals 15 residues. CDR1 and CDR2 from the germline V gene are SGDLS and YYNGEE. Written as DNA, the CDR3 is TGTGCCAGCAGCGTAGGGGTGGGGGGGCCGAGCGAGCAGTACTTC. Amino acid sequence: CASSVGVGGPSEQYF. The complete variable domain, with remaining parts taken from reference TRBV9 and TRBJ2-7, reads DSGVTQTPKHLITATGQRVTLRCSPRSGDLSVYWYQQSLDQGLQFLIQYYNGEERAKGNILERFSAQQFPDLHSELNLSSLELGDSALYFCASSVGVGGPSEQYFGPGTRLTVT.

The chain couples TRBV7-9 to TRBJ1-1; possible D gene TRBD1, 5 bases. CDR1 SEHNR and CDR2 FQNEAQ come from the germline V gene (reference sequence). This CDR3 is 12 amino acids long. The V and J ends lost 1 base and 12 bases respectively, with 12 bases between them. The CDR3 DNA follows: TGTGCCAGCAGCTTAGGCGGGACGGAGCCTTTCTTT. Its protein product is CASSLGGTEPFF.

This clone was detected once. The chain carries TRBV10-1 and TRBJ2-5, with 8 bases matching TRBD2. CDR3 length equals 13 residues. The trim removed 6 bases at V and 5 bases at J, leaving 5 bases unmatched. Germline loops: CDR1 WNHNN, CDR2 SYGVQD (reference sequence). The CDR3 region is CASSGGAHETQYF. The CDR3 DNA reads TGCGCCAGCAGCGGGGGGGCCCATGAGACCCAGTACTTC.

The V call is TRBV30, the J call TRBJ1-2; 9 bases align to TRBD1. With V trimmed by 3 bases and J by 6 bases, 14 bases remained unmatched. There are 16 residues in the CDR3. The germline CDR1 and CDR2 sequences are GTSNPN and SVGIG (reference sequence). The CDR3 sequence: CAWRAQEDRGFDGYTF. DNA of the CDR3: TGTGCCTGGAGGGCCCAAGAGGACAGGGGATTTGATGGCTACACCTTC.

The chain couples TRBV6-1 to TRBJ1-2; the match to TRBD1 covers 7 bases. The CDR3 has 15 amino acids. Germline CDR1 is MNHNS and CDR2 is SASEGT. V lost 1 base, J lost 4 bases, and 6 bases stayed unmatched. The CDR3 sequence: CASSEESGGSYGYTF. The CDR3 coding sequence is TGTGCCAGCAGTGAAGAGTCAGGGGGGAGCTATGGCTACACCTTC.

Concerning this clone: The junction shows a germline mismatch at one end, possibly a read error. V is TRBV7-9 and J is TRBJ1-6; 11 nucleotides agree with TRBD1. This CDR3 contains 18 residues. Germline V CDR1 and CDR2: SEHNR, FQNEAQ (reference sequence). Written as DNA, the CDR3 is TGTTCCAGCAGCTCGGGACAGGGGGAATCCTGGAAGAATTCACCCCTCCACTTT. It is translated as CSSSSGQGESWKNSPLHF.

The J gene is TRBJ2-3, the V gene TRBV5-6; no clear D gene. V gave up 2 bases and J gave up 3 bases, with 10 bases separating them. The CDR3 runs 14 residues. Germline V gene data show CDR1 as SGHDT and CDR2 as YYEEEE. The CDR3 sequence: CASSFRPGTDTQYF. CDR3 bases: TGTGCCAGCAGCTTTCGCCCCGGGACAGATACGCAGTATTTT.

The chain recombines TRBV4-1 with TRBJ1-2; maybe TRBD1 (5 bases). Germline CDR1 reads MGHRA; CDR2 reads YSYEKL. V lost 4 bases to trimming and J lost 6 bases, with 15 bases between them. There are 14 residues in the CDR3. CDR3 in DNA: TGCGCCAGCAGCCTGTCCCAGGGTGGAGATGGCTACACCTTC. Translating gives CASSLSQGGDGYTF.

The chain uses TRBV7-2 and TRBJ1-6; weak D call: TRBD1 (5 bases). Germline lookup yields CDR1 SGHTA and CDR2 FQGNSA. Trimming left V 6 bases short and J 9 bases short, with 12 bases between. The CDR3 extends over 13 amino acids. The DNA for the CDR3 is TGTGCCAGCAGTTTTGGGGGGGTTTCACCCCTCCACTTT. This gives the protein CASSFGGVSPLHF.

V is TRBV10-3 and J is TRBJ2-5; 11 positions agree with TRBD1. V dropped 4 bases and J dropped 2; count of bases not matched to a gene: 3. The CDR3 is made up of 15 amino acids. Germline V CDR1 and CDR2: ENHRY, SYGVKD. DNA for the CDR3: TGTGCCATCAGTGGGAGGGACAGGGGGCAAGAGACCCAGTACTTC. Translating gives CAISGRDRGQETQYF.

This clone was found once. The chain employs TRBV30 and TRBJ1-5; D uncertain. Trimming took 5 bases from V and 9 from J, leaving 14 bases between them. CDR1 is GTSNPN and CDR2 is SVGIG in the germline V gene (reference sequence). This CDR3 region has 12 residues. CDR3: CAWASGLGPQHF. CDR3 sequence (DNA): TGTGCCTGGGCCAGCGGGTTGGGGCCCCAGCATTTT.

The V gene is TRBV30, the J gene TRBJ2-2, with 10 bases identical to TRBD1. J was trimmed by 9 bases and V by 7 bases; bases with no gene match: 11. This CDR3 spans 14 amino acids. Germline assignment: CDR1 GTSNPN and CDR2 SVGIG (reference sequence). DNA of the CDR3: TGTGCCTCCTTGGACAGGGGGTCTATAAGGGAGCTGTTTTTT. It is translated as CASLDRGSIRELFF.

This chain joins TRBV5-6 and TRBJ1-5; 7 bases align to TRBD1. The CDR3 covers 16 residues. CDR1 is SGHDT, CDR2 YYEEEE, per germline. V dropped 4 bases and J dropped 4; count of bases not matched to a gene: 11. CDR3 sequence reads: CASSVTGALGNQPQHF. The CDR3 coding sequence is TGTGCCAGCAGCGTAACAGGGGCTTTAGGGAATCAGCCCCAGCATTTT. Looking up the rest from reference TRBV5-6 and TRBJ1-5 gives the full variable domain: DAGVTQSPTHLIKTRGQQVTLRCSPKSGHDTVSWYQQALGQGPQFIFQYYEEEERQRGNFPDRFSGHQFPNYSSELNVNALLLGDSALYLCASSVTGALGNQPQHFGDGTRLSIL.

The CDR3 region has the DNA TGCGCCAGCAGGGTCGGGAATTCACCCCTCCACTTT. Residues: CASRVGNSPLHF. J is TRBJ1-6 and V is TRBV10-1; no clear D. Trimming stripped 6 bases from V and 7 bases from J, with 7 bases between. This CDR3 comprises 12 residues. The germline V gene encodes CDR1 WNHNN and CDR2 SYGVQD (reference sequence).

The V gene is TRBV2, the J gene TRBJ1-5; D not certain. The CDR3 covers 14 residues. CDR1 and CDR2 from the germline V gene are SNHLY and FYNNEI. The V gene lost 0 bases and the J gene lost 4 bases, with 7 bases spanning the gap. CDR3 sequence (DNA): TGTGCCAGCAGTGAAGCGCGAGGTAATCAGCCCCAGCATTTT. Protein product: CASSEARGNQPQHF.

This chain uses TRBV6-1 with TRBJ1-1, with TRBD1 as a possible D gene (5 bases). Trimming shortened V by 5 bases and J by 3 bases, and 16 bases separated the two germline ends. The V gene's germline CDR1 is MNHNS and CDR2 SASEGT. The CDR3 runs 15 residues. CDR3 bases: TGTGCCAGCAGTTCATGGGGCCTTAAGGACACTGAAGCTTTCTTT. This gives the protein CASSSWGLKDTEAFF.